This T cell receptor (beta chain) appears in the sequencing data of a study of T cells in localized non-small cell lung cancer. V lost 0 bases and J 0 bases, leaving 18 bases between the germline ends. CDR1 is LNHDA and CDR2 is SQIVND in the germline V gene (reference sequence). The CDR3 totals 19 residues. Assay: immunoSEQ multiplex PCR; the TCRdb copy retains only in-frame clones and omits some. The sample holds approximately 4,000 clones, around 28% seen once. As for this clone: Its antigen remains unknown.

Study-wide points: With higher T cell density in blood came longer overall survival. Heterogeneity is still possible, as just one tumor region was sequenced. The study found T cell clonality highest in uninvolved adjacent lung, above tumor. Appearance in adjacent lung was seen for a median around 61 of the top 100 tumor clones.

The specimen comprised lung tumor tissue, sampled before any cancer treatment. The sequence derives from a man between 40 and 70 years old with stage II lung adenocarcinoma. The chain is built from TRBV19 and TRBJ1-5; weak D call: TRBD1 (5 bases). The CDR3: CASSIDLTGSTYSNQPQHF. The CDR3 DNA reads TGTGCCAGTAGTATAGATCTAACAGGTTCCACCTATAGCAATCAGCCCCAGCATTTT.